Listed below are T cell receptor beta chains from one sample, sequenced in a study of blood T cell repertoires in COVID-19. Sequenced by immunoSEQ multiplex PCR; TCRdb stores in-frame clones only, minus some. The sample contains about 230,000 clones, approximately 80% of which appear only once. The sequenced sample consisted of peripheral blood. The receptors shown here come from a woman aged 45-65 years with acute or convalescent COVID-19. CDR3s include the opening cysteine and the closing phenylalanine or tryptophan. The order of the fields is J gene, V gene, D gene, clone size, CDR3 protein, CDR3 DNA. The D gene is left open where the match is weak. For some rows the clone size is stated as once, few or many, or as a class when expanded; others skip it.

TRBJ1-2 TRBV5-6 - - CASSPEPTGASYTF TGTGCCAGCAGCCCAGAACCCACTGGGGCAAGCTACACCTTC
TRBJ1-5 TRBV6-6 - many CASSTTAAAQHF TGTGCCAGCAGCACCACAGCGGCGGCCCAGCATTTT
TRBJ1-1 TRBV7-9 - - CASSLVADTEAFF TGTGCCAGCAGCTTAGTCGCGGACACTGAAGCTTTCTTT
TRBJ1-2 TRBV7-9 - - CASSLALEDGYTF TGTGCCAGCAGCTTAGCTCTCGAGGATGGCTACACCTTC
TRBJ1-3 TRBV27 - - CASSPDRGLGNTIYF TGTGCCAGCAGTCCAGATCGTGGGCTTGGAAACACCATATATTTT
TRBJ1-3 TRBV5-1 - - CASTDILVGNTIYF TGCGCCAGCACAGACATCCTCGTCGGAAACACCATATATTTT
TRBJ1-1 TRBV4-3 - - CASSQDQGGTEAFF TGCGCCAGCAGCCAAGATCAAGGGGGCACTGAAGCTTTCTTT
TRBJ2-2 TRBV5-4 - few CASSFDYSRGGELFF TGTGCCAGCAGCTTCGACTACTCGCGGGGCGGGGAGCTGTTTTTT
TRBJ2-1 TRBV6-5 - - CASSYYSSKNNEQFF TGTGCCAGCAGTTACTATTCTTCTAAGAACAATGAGCAGTTCTTC
TRBJ2-1 TRBV11-3 - once CASSYGTQVDEQFF TGTGCCAGCAGCTACGGGACTCAGGTCGATGAGCAGTTCTTC
TRBJ2-7 TRBV5-8 TRBD1 - CASSLTGTGVEQYF TGTGCCAGCAGCCTAACCGGGACAGGGGTTGAGCAGTACTTC
TRBJ2-3 TRBV5-1 - - CASSPQGFGTDTQYF TGCGCCAGCAGCCCACAGGGATTTGGGACAGATACGCAGTATTTT
TRBJ1-5 TRBV6-4 - few CASSEMEGGEQPQHF TGTGCCAGCAGTGAAATGGAAGGGGGGGAACAGCCCCAGCATTTT
TRBJ1-1 TRBV5-5 TRBD1 - CASSPRQGAWNTEAFF TGTGCCAGCAGCCCGAGACAGGGGGCTTGGAACACTGAAGCTTTCTTT
TRBJ2-1 TRBV5-5 - - CASSFVLRTYNEQFF TGTGCCAGCAGCTTCGTTTTGCGGACCTACAATGAGCAGTTCTTC
TRBJ2-5 TRBV28 TRBD2 - CASPPPSGGLRQETQYF TGTGCCAGCCCCCCCCCTAGCGGGGGTCTTCGTCAAGAGACCCAGTACTTC
TRBJ2-6 TRBV3-1/TRBV3-2 - - CASSLGGANVLTF TGTGCCAGCAGCCTCGGTGGGGCCAACGTCCTGACTTTC
TRBJ1-5 TRBV19 TRBD1 - CASSSTGGGNQPQHF TGTGCCAGTAGTTCAACAGGGGGGGGAAACCAGCCCCAGCATTTT
TRBJ1-1 TRBV7-9 - - CASSLVQPGEAFF TGTGCCAGCAGCTTAGTCCAGCCAGGTGAAGCTTTCTTT
TRBJ2-1 TRBV5-4 TRBD2 - CASSPRTSGAYNEQFF TGTGCCAGCAGCCCACGGACTAGCGGAGCCTACAATGAGCAGTTCTTC
TRBJ1-5 TRBV29-1 - - CSVVFGVNQPQHF TGCAGCGTTGTATTCGGGGTCAATCAGCCCCAGCATTTT
TRBJ1-2 TRBV18 - - CASSPKNQGIYGYTF TGTGCCAGCTCACCAAAAAATCAGGGGATCTATGGCTACACCTTC
TRBJ2-7 TRBV28 TRBD1 - CASRAGTAYEQYF TGTGCCAGCAGGGCCGGGACAGCCTACGAGCAGTACTTC
TRBJ2-1 TRBV18 - few CASSPLEVVNEQFF TGTGCCAGCTCACCACTTGAGGTTGTCAATGAGCAGTTCTTC
TRBJ2-5 TRBV25-1 TRBD1 - CASSDDRGPWETQYF TGTGCCAGCAGTGACGACAGGGGGCCGTGGGAGACCCAGTACTTC
TRBJ2-1 TRBV5-6 TRBD2 - CASSLVAGGALDNEQFF TGTGCCAGCAGCTTGGTAGCCGGGGGGGCCTTAGACAATGAGCAGTTCTTC
TRBJ2-5 TRBV2 TRBD2 - CASSTEGLAAYQETQYF TGTGCCAGCAGTACAGAAGGGCTAGCGGCGTACCAAGAGACCCAGTACTTC
TRBJ1-4 TRBV25-1 TRBD1 - CASSRTGNGEKLFF TGTGCCAGCAGCCGGACAGGGAATGGCGAAAAACTGTTTTTT
TRBJ1-6 TRBV28 - - CASSPSQGTSPLHF TGTGCCAGCAGCCCATCCCAGGGGACTTCACCCCTCCACTTT
TRBJ1-2 TRBV7-6 TRBD1 - CASSTTGGDTF TGTGCCAGCAGCACGACAGGGGGAGACACCTTC
TRBJ1-2 TRBV5-6 - - CASSYAGVNYGYTF TGTGCCAGCAGCTACGCAGGGGTTAACTATGGCTACACCTTC
TRBJ2-1 TRBV7-3 TRBD2 - CASSLARGDNEQFF TGTGCCAGCAGCTTAGCCCGGGGGGACAATGAGCAGTTCTTC
TRBJ2-7 TRBV7-9 - - CASSLQGYEQYF TGTGCCAGCAGCTTACAGGGGTACGAGCAGTACTTC
TRBJ2-7 TRBV11-2 - - CASSSTSLGSIEQYF TGTGCCAGCAGCTCAACTAGCCTGGGAAGCATCGAGCAGTACTTC
TRBJ1-2 TRBV5-4 TRBD1 - CASRRTGGYGYTF TGTGCCAGCAGACGTACAGGGGGCTATGGCTACACCTTC
TRBJ2-3 TRBV9 TRBD1 - CASSPVVERGQDTQYF TGTGCCAGCAGCCCCGTAGTGGAGAGGGGGCAAGATACGCAGTATTTT
TRBJ1-3 TRBV9 - - CASSFRPDSFRSGNTIYF TGTGCCAGCAGCTTTCGCCCAGATTCATTTCGCTCCGGAAACACCATATATTTT
TRBJ1-6 TRBV10-3 - few CAISDVRGTDNSPLHF TGTGCCATCAGTGATGTCCGAGGCACTGATAATTCACCCCTCCACTTT
TRBJ2-2 TRBV11-2 - - CASSSVGGLTGELFF TGTGCCAGCAGCTCGGTAGGGGGTTTAACCGGGGAGCTGTTTTTT
TRBJ1-2 TRBV5-1 TRBD1 - CASSEQGELYGYTF TGCGCCAGCAGCGAACAGGGGGAATTATATGGCTACACCTTC
TRBJ1-3 TRBV6-6 TRBD1 few CASSQPGQGSGNTIYF TGTGCCAGCAGTCAACCGGGACAGGGCTCTGGAAACACCATATATTTT
TRBJ2-1 TRBV19 TRBD2 - CASSISLAGGREQFF TGTGCCAGTAGTATCTCCCTAGCGGGAGGTCGGGAGCAGTTCTTC
TRBJ2-1 TRBV7-8 - - CASSSSGLNSYNEQFF TGTGCCAGCAGCTCAAGCGGGCTGAACTCCTACAATGAGCAGTTCTTC
TRBJ2-5 TRBV5-4 TRBD2 once CASSTGGLAAQETQYF TGTGCCAGCAGCACCGGAGGACTAGCGGCCCAAGAGACCCAGTACTTC
TRBJ2-5 TRBV5-1 TRBD1 - CASSSTGQPYQETQYF TGCGCCAGCAGCTCTACGGGACAGCCGTACCAAGAGACCCAGTACTTC
TRBJ2-1 TRBV28 TRBD2 - CASSSSLAGGKGWEQFF TGTGCCAGCAGTTCGTCGCTAGCGGGAGGAAAGGGGTGGGAGCAGTTCTTC
TRBJ2-7 TRBV14 TRBD1 - CASSHWDRGIYEQYF TGTGCCAGCAGCCATTGGGACAGGGGAATTTACGAGCAGTACTTC
TRBJ2-1 TRBV4-2 TRBD2 - CASSKYPREVQNEQFF TGTGCCAGCAGCAAGTACCCACGGGAGGTACAAAATGAGCAGTTCTTC
TRBJ1-6 TRBV6-1 TRBD1 few CASSEGDRGRSPLHF TGTGCCAGCAGTGAAGGCGACAGGGGGCGATCACCCCTCCACTTT
TRBJ1-2 TRBV4-2 - - CASSQETREGFYGYTF TGTGCCAGCAGCCAAGAGACCCGGGAAGGGTTCTATGGCTACACCTTC
TRBJ2-5 TRBV5-6 TRBD2 - CASGGLAGVTQETQYF TGTGCCAGCGGGGGACTAGCGGGGGTTACCCAAGAGACCCAGTACTTC
TRBJ2-7 TRBV2 - once CASSDGAPYEQYF TGTGCCAGCAGTGACGGAGCCCCCTACGAGCAGTACTTC
TRBJ1-6 TRBV5-1 - - CASSLGDRTNSPLHF TGCGCCAGCAGCTTGGGTGACAGGACCAATTCACCCCTCCACTTT
TRBJ2-1 TRBV3-1/TRBV3-2 TRBD2 - CASSQTSGSYEQFF TGTGCCAGCAGCCAAACTAGCGGGAGCTATGAGCAGTTCTTC
TRBJ2-4 TRBV5-5 TRBD2 - CASSLSGLADLAKNIQYF TGTGCCAGCAGCTTATCAGGACTAGCGGATCTAGCCAAAAACATTCAGTACTTC
TRBJ2-7 TRBV27 TRBD1 - CASSRNRGEQYF TGTGCCAGCAGTCGGAACAGGGGGGAGCAGTACTTC
TRBJ2-3 TRBV7-3 TRBD2 once CASSSHSGGAPDTQYF TGTGCCAGCAGCTCACATAGCGGGGGGGCTCCAGATACGCAGTATTTT